This T cell receptor (beta chain) came from a study of control samples from healthy donors and cancer patients. The CDR3 loop spans 17 amino acids. Germline V CDR1 and CDR2: SGHTA, FQGNSA. Sequenced by immunoSEQ multiplex PCR; TCRdb stores in-frame clones only, minus some. The repertoire holds 95,000 to 150,000 clones, roughly 90% seen once, with approximately 39% in the top ten. In regard to this clone: An end of the junction differs from the germline gene, which may be a read error.

The sample was blood. The sequence came from a man aged 45-65 years in good health. The chain links TRBV7-2 to TRBJ2-5, with 10 bases aligning to TRBD2. CDR3 residues: CASRLGGAGGPGETQYF. CDR3 coding DNA: TGTGCCAGCAGATTAGGAGGAGCGGGGGGGCCGGGAGAGACCCAGTACTTC.